This T cell receptor (beta chain) was observed in a study of shared clonotypes between healthy human individuals (dated by TCRdb to 2019 to 2021). Broadly, across the study: The cohort comprised a couple of women and a few men aged 18 to 49 years. Per donor, three plates each were used for CD4 naive and CD4 memory, two for CD8 naive, and one for CD8 memory. The study deeply sequenced blood TCR repertoires of roughly five healthy adults to estimate repertoire size and the extent of clonotype sharing between individuals. To increase sequencing depth and limit assay-specific biases, different laboratories used diverse techniques to prepare libraries and sequence TCR repertoires. Leukapheresis yielded between about 0.94 and 9 billion PBMCs per donor. Overall study results and their limits: Pairwise subsampling led to the expectation that sequencing depth would affect the degree of clonotype sharing among donors. The genetic and exposure-history diversity represented was limited by the small number of donors. Compared with non-shared clonotypes, the clonotypes found in all four sorted-subset donors had higher generation probabilities. Incomplete sequencing was indicated by rarefaction of sorted-subset datasets, despite the large sequencing depth. Approximately 4.8% of naive CD4, 3.5% of naive CD8, 2.3% of memory CD4, and over 0.35% of memory CD8 clonotypes were shared across several donors. Estimated clonotype richness was generally larger for naive than for memory subsets. Sampling was limited to blood, and TCR repertoires in tissue likely differ from TCR repertoires in blood.

For CDR1 and CDR2, the germline V gene (reference sequence) lists DFQATT and SNEGSKA. V lost 7 bases and J lost 1 base; the stretch between them is 5 bases long. The CDR3 holds 10 amino acids from the cysteine to the phenylalanine. The read is trimmed to its CDR3 DNA, 30 bases read in frame from base 1. Healthy HIV-negative adults with no recently reported acute infections or vaccinations were included as donors. Only Caucasian adults living in Nashville, Tennessee, USA were represented among the donors. CD8 memory samples consisted of magnetically selected CD45RO+ cells combined with CCR7-negative CD45RA+ effector memory (TemRA) cells. Blood was collected by leukapheresis, and PBMCs were isolated by Ficoll-Histopaque density gradient centrifugation and then cryopreserved in liquid nitrogen vapor phase. Analytical flow cytometry was used to check the purity and quantity of each magnetically sorted T cell population. Genomic DNA was isolated from every sorted fraction and measured by UV absorbance on a Nanodrop 2000c.

As for this clone: Its specific antigen is unknown. No base quality values were provided; no much bigger clone lies one nucleotide off.

TCR CDR3 regions were amplified from genomic DNA by multiplex PCR using the deep immunoSEQ assay. For each cell subset, the extracted genomic DNA was distributed evenly across all wells of several immunoSEQ 96-well plates, and each plate served as one replicate. Each replicate PCR for sorted subsets received approximately 220 ng genomic DNA, equal to tens of thousands of T cell genomes. Purified libraries were measured with a Qubit 3.0 fluorometer, size-checked on a Bioanalyzer 2100, and measured again with the KAPA Library Quantification kit. Every immunoSEQ 96-well plate was sequenced on a separate single-read 150-cycle Illumina NextSeq 550 flow cell. Regarding the original processing steps: The immunoSEQ output contained only junctional sequences without quality scores, so filtering could not match that applied to full-length reads. To assign V/J genes and CDR3, sequences were annotated against IMGT germline references using PyIR, a Python wrapper for IgBLAST v1.9. Reads were filtered out if the reads had weak V/J assignments (E-value above 1e-6), no CDR3, stop codons, out-of-frame junctions, or ambiguous translated residues. V3J clonotypes were defined by identical inferred V gene, J gene, and CDR3 amino acid sequence. Percentage overlap between repertoires was computed as shared unique clonotypes divided by the size of the smaller repertoire. Three approaches were used to assess repertoire richness: RTK rarefaction, the Chao1 estimator, and Recon v2.1 estimates of unobserved clonotypes. Generation probabilities for all TCRbeta clonotypes obtained by the gDNA method from several donors were computed using OLGA. The clones in this table, taken by TCRdb from immuneACCESS, are in-frame only. Not every clone is retained; where verified, under half of the shortfall comes from an unresolved V gene, and the cause of the rest is unknown. V and J calls and clone size follow that table, whereas D and trimming were derived from the DNA. The sample table holds some 700,000 clones, of which about nine tenths were seen once. The top ten clones comprise about a third of the sample.

Sequencing was carried out using memory CD8+ T cells from PBMCs. The cell subset or site label for this specimen denotes: CD45RO+ cells pooled with CCR7-negative TemRA cells. The clonotype comes from a young man in good health. Some clones in this sample may be carry-over from other donors' samples. In this chain, TRBV20-1 is recombined with TRBJ2-7; TRBD2 might be the D gene, on 5 matching bases. DNA sequence: TGCAGTGGAGGGTCCTACGAGCAGTACTTC. It codes for CSGGSYEQYF.